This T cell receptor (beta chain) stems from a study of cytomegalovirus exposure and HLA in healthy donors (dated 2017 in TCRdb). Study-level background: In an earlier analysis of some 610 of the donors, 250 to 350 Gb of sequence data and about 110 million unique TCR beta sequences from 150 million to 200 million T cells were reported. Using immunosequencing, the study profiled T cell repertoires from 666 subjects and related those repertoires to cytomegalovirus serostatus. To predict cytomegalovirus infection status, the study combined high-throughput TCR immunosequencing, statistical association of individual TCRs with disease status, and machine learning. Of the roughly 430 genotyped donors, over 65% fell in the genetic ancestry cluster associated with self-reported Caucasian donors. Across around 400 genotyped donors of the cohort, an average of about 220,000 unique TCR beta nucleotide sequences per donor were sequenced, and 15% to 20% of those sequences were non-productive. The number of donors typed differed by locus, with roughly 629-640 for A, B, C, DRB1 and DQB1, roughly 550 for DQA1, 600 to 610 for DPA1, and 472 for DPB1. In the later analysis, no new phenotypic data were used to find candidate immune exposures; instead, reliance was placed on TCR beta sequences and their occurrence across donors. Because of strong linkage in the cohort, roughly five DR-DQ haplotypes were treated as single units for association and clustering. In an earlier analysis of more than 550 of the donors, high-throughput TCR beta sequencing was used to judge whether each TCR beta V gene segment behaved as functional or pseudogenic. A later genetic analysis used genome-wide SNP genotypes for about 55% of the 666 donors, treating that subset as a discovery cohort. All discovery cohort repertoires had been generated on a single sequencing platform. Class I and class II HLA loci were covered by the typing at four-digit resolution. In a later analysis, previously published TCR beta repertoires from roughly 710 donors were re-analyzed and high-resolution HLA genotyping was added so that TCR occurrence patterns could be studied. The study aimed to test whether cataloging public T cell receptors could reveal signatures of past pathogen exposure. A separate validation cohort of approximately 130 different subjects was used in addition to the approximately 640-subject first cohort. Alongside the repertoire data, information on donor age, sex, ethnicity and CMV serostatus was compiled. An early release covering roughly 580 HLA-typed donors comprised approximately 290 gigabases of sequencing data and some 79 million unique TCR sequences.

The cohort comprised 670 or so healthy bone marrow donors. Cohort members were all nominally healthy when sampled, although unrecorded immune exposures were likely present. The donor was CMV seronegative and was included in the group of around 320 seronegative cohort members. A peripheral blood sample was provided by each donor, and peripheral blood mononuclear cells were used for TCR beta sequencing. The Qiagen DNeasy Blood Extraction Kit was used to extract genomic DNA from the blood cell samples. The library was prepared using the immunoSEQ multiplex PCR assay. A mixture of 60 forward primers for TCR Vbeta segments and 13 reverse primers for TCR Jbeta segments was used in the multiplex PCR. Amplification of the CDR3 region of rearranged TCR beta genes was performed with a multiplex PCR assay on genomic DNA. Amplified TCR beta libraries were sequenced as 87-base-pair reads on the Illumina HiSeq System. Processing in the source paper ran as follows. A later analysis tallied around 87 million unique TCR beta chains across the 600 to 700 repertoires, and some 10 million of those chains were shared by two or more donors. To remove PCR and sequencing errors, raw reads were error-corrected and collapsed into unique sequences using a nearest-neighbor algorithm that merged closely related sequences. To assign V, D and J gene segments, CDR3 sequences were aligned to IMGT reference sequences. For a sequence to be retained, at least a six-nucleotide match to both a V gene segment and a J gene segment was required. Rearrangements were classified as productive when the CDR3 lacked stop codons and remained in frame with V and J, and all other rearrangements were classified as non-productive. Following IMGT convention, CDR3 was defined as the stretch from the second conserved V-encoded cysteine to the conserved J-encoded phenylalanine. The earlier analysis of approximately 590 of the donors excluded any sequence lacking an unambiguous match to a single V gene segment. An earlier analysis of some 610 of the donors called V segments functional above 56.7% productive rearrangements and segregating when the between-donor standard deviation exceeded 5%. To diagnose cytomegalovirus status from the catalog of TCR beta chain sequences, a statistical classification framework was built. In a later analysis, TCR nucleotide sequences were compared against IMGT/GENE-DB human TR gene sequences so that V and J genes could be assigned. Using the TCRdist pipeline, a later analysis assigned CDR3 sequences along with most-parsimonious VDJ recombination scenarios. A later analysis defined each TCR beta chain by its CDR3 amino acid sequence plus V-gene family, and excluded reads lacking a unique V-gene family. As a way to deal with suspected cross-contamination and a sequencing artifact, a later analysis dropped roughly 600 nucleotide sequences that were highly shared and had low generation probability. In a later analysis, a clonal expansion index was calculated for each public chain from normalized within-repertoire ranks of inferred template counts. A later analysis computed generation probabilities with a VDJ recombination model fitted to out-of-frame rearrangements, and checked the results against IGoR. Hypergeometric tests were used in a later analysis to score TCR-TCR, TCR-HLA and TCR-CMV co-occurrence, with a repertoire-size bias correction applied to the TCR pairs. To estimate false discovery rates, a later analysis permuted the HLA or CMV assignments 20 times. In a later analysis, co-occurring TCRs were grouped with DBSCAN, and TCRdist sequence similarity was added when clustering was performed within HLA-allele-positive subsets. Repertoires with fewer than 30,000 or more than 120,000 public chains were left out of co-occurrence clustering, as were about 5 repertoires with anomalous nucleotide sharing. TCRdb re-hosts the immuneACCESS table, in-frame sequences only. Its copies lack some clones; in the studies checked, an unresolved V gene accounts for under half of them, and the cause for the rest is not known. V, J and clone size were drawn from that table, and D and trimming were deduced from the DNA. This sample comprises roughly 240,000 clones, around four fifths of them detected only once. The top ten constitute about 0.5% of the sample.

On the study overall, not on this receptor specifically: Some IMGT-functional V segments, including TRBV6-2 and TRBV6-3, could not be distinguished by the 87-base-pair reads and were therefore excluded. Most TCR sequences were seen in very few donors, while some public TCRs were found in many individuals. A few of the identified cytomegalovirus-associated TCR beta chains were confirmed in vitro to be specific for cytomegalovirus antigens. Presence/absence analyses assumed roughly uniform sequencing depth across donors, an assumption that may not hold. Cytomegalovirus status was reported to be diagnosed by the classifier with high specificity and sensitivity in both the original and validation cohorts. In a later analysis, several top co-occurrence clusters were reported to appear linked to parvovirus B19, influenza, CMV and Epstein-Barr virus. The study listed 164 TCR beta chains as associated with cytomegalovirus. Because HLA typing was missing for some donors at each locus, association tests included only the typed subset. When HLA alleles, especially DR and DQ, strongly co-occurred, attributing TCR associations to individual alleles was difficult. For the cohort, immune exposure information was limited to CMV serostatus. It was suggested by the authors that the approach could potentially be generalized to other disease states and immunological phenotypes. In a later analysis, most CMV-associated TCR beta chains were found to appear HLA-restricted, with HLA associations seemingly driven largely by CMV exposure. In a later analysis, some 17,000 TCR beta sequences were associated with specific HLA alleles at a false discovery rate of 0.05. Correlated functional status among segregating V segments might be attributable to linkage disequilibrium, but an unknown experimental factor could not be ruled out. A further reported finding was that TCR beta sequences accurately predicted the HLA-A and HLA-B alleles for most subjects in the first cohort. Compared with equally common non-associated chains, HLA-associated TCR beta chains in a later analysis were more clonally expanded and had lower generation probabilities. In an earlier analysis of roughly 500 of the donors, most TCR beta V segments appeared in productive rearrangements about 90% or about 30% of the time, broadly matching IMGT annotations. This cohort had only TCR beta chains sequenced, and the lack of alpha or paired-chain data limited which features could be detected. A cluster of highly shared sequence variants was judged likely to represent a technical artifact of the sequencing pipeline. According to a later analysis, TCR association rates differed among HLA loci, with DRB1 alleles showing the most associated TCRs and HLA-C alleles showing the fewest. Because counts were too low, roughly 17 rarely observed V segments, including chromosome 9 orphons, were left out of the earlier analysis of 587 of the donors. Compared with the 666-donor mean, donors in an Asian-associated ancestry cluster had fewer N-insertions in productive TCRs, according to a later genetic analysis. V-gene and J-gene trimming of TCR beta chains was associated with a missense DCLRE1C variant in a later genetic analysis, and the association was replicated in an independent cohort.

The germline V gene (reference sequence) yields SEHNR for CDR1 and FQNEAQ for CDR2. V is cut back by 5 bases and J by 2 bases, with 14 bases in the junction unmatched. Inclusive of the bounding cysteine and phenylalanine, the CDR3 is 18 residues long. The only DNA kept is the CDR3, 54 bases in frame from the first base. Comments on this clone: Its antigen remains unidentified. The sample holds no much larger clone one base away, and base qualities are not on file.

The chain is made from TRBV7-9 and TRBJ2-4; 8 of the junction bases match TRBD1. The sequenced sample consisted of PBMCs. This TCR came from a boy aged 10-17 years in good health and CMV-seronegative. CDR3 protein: CASSQGRQGKGTKNIQYF. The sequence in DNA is TGTGCCAGCAGCCAAGGTCGACAGGGGAAGGGTACCAAAAACATTCAGTACTTC.